These 28 T cell receptor beta chains share one sample of origin, sequenced in a study of patients and donors after allogeneic stem cell transplantation. Via MiXCR, TCRdb re-called the RT-PCR reads, giving one row per CDR3 protein. The sample consists of around 240,000 distinct CDR3 sequences, 14% of them appearing once. The sequencing input was blood, either unsorted or a sorted T cell fraction (not recorded which). The origin of the receptors is a human donor who was either an allogeneic HSCT recipient or a stem cell or donor lymphocyte infusion donor (not recorded which). It is not recorded whose cells these are; they may come from a transplant donor.

In its sample, this clonotype was seen many times. The chain carries TRBV5-6 and TRBJ2-1; D gene uncertain. Germline V gene lookup returns CDR1 SGHDT and CDR2 YYEEEE. The V end was cut by 4 bases, the J end by 6 bases, with 23 bases between. The CDR3 is 17 amino acids. CDR3 in amino acids: CASSPSGGGRIINEQFF. The DNA of the CDR3 is TGTGCCAGCAGCCCGTCGGGTGGCGGACGGATCATCAATGAGCAGTTCTTC.

This clonotype was counted at least ten times. V and J are TRBV12-3 or TRBV12-4 and TRBJ2-2; D ambiguous. The ends were cut back, 5 bases at V and 1 base at J, with 20 bases in the middle. The CDR3 totals 18 residues. This chain's CDR3 is CASSLRAPSPQNTGELFF. The CDR3 bases are TGTGCCAGCAGTCTCCGGGCCCCGTCCCCCCAGAACACCGGGGAGCTGTTTTTT.

Ten or more counts support this clonotype. This chain joins TRBV12-3 or TRBV12-4 and TRBJ2-1, with D possibly being TRBD2 (5 bases). The CDR3 is made up of 11 amino acids. Trimming removed 4 bases from V and 13 bases from J, with 11 bases in between. CDR3 in amino acids: CASSSTLGQFF. CDR3 sequence (DNA): TGTGCCAGCAGTTCAACACTAGGACAGTTCTTC.

This clonotype ranks as medium-sized. V gene TRBV20-1 combines with J gene TRBJ1-2; no clear D gene. This CDR3 contains 13 residues. The germline V and J ends were trimmed by 6 bases and 7 bases, with 18 bases remaining between them. From germline, CDR1 is DFQATT and CDR2 SNEGSKA (reference sequence). CDR3 loop: CSALGVEGVGYTF. The CDR3 DNA reads as TGCAGTGCCTTAGGCGTTGAGGGAGTTGGCTACACCTTC.

This clonotype came up many times. V and J are TRBV20-1 and TRBJ2-7; 7 nucleotides line up with TRBD1. The V gene's germline CDR1 is DFQATT and CDR2 SNEGSKA (reference sequence). The CDR3 is 17 amino acids. Germline trimming cut 0 bases from V and 3 bases from J; bases unmatched to any gene: 14. CDR3 sequence: CSAREILGLGQNYEQYF. Here the CDR3 DNA reads TGCAGTGCTAGAGAGATATTGGGCTTGGGACAGAACTACGAGCAGTACTTC.

Note on this clonotype: Since a much larger clone is just one base distant, this may be a read error. The J gene is TRBJ1-1, the V gene TRBV29-1; possibly TRBD1 for D (5 bases). The CDR3 loop spans 14 amino acids. Per the germline V gene, CDR1 is SQVTM and CDR2 is ANQGSEA. The CDR3 loop reads CSFEGRGRGTEAFF. In nucleotides, the CDR3 is TGCAGCTTTGAAGGAAGGGGAAGAGGCACTGAAGCTTTCTTT.

This clonotype was detected only once. V usage is TRBV6-1 and J usage is TRBJ1-1, with a tentative D call TRBD1 (5 bases). CDR1 and CDR2 from the germline V gene are MNHNS and SASEGT. The germline V and J ends were trimmed by 6 bases and 7 bases, with 18 bases remaining between them. This CDR3 comprises 14 residues. The CDR3 region is CASRTIGTFHEAFF. The CDR3 DNA follows: TGTGCCAGCAGGACGATCGGGACGTTCCATGAAGCTTTCTTT.

This sequence joins TRBV11-3 and TRBJ1-1; the match to TRBD1 covers 7 bases. The CDR3 runs to 17 residues. Germline values: CDR1 SGHNT, CDR2 YENEEA. With 5 bases clipped from V and 1 base from J, the junction kept 13 bases outside the gene matches. The CDR3 DNA sequence: TGTGCCAGCAGCGTCTCAGACAGGGTTCGGGAGAACACTGAAGCTTTCTTT. Translated: CASSVSDRVRENTEAFF.

In its sample, this clonotype was seen a few times. The chain links TRBV5-1 to TRBJ2-5; 8 positions match TRBD2. The germline gives CDR1 SGHRS, CDR2 YFSETQ. This CDR3 region has 14 residues. V lost 5 bases and J lost 5; bases outside the gene matches: 8. The CDR3 spells CASRPIAGSETQYF. The CDR3, as DNA: TGCGCCAGCAGGCCTATAGCGGGAAGCGAGACCCAGTACTTC. The full variable domain, with the rest looked up from reference TRBV5-1 and TRBJ2-5, is KAGVTQTPRYLIKTRGQQVTLSCSPISGHRSVSWYQQTPGQGLQFLFEYFSETQRNKGNFPGRFSGRQFSNSRSEMNVSTLELGDSALYLCASRPIAGSETQYFGPGTRLLVL.

This clonotype was picked up a small number of times. This chain connects TRBV6-5 to TRBJ2-3; TRBD2 matches at 11 bases. With V trimmed by 2 bases and J by 1 base, 5 bases remained unmatched. Germline CDR1 and CDR2: MNHEY and SVGAGI. CDR3 length: 17 amino acids. CDR3 protein: CASSYAILAGGTDTQYF. CDR3 sequence (DNA): TGTGCCAGCAGTTACGCAATACTAGCGGGGGGCACAGATACGCAGTATTTT.

This clonotype was observed a single time. The final CDR3 position lacks the conserved phenylalanine or tryptophan, pointing to a likely read error. The limits of the CDR3 on the DNA are not certain, so only TCRdb's listed CDR3 is given. V usage is TRBV7-3 and J usage is TRBJ2-1; the D call of TRBD2 is as the table states it, not checked on the DNA. The CDR3 comprises 13 residues, both ends counted. The V gene's germline CDR1 is SGHTA and CDR2 FQGTGA. CDR3 region: CASSLTLTGPLTY.

This clonotype was counted many times. This rearrangement joins TRBV7-2 to TRBJ1-1; D is undetermined. V dropped 5 bases and J dropped 0 bases, with 7 bases sitting between them. This CDR3 is built from 13 residues. Germline CDR1 is SGHTA and CDR2 is FQGNSA. CDR3 in DNA: TGTGCCAGCAGCGATATATTGAACACTGAAGCTTTCTTT. Its protein is CASSDILNTEAFF.

This clonotype has a count of ten or more. V gene TRBV5-1 combines with J gene TRBJ1-2; 10 nucleotides match TRBD1. This CDR3 is 13 amino acids long. V trimming: 5 bases; J trimming: 6 bases; junction bases outside the gene matches: 4. CDR1 and CDR2 from the germline V gene are SGHRS and YFSETQ. This chain's CDR3 is CASRAGTGDGYTF. In DNA, the CDR3 is TGCGCCAGCAGGGCGGGGACAGGGGATGGCTACACCTTC.

This chain joins TRBV6-5 and TRBJ2-2; 10 bases are a match to TRBD2. Germline loops: CDR1 MNHEY, CDR2 SVGAGI. After removal of 2 bases from V and 3 bases from J, the junction contained 0 bases not matched to a gene. This CDR3 contains 15 residues. The chain's CDR3 is CASSYTSGDTGELFF. DNA of the CDR3: TGTGCCAGCAGTTACACTAGCGGGGACACCGGGGAGCTGTTTTTT.

This clonotype was counted between two and nine times. V is TRBV19 and J is TRBJ1-5; D gene unclear. CDR1 LNHDA and CDR2 SQIVND come from the germline V gene (reference sequence). Trimming pared 3 bases from V and 3 bases from J, leaving 18 bases between. CDR3 length: 17 residues. The CDR3 region is CASSIDRTSPSNQPQHF. The CDR3 nucleotides read TGTGCCAGTAGTATCGATCGTACAAGCCCCTCCAATCAGCCCCAGCATTTT.

V is TRBV2 and J is TRBJ1-6; D is perhaps TRBD1 (5 bases). Germline V lookup: CDR1 SNHLY, CDR2 FYNNEI. V lost 4 bases and J 10 bases, leaving 11 bases between the germline ends. The CDR3 has 13 amino acids. CDR3 bases: TGTGCCAGCAGTGCGGAGGGGAACTCACCCCTCCACTTT. This codes for CASSAEGNSPLHF.

This clonotype was counted ten times or more. The chain recombines TRBV25-1 with TRBJ2-1; 11 positions agree with TRBD2. Trimming cost V 5 bases and J 3 bases; bases outside gene matches: 3. CDR1 and CDR2 (germline): MGHDK, SYGVNS. CDR3 length: 15 residues. CDR3 nucleotides: TGTGCCAGCAGTTTAGCGGGAGGGTTCTACAATGAGCAGTTCTTC. Its translation is CASSLAGGFYNEQFF.

V gene TRBV29-1 combines with J gene TRBJ2-5; no definite D call. V was cut by 6 bases and J by 2 bases, with 4 bases left in between. The CDR3 runs 10 residues. The V gene's germline CDR1 is SQVTM and CDR2 ANQGSEA. CDR3 loop: CSVEQETQYF. As DNA, the CDR3 is TGCAGCGTGGAACAAGAGACCCAGTACTTC.

The V call is TRBV18, the J call TRBJ2-7; no clear D gene. V was clipped by 2 bases and J by 0 bases, with 5 bases between them. The germline V gene has CDR1 KGHSH and CDR2 LQKENI. The CDR3 consists of 13 residues. The CDR3 region is CASSPESSYEQYF. In DNA form, the CDR3 reads TGTGCCAGCTCACCAGAAAGCTCCTACGAGCAGTACTTC. The whole variable domain, filled in from reference TRBV18 and TRBJ2-7, reads NAGVMQNPRHLVRRRGQEARLRCSPMKGHSHVYWYRQLPEEGLKFMVYLQKENIIDESGMPKERFSAEFPKEGPSILRIQQVVRGDSAAYFCASSPESSYEQYFGPGTRLTVT.

The chain is built from TRBV29-1 and TRBJ1-1; 10 positions match TRBD1. CDR1 SQVTM and CDR2 ANQGSEA come from the germline V gene. The CDR3 contains 15 residues. J gave up 4 bases and V 7 bases, and 12 bases lay outside the gene matches. CDR3: CSALGGQGLGTEAFF. CDR3 sequence (DNA): TGCAGCGCGTTGGGGGGACAGGGGTTGGGCACTGAAGCTTTCTTT.

CDR3 protein: CASTPRGHTQYF. The CDR3 DNA follows: TGTGCCAGCACGCCCCGGGGTCATACGCAGTATTTT. This sequence joins TRBV7-2 and TRBJ2-3, with D perhaps matching TRBD2 (5 bases). The V gene's germline CDR1 is SGHTA and CDR2 FQGNSA. Trimming pared 7 bases from V and 7 bases from J, leaving 12 bases between. The CDR3 covers 12 residues.

There are a few counts of this clonotype. This rearrangement joins TRBV5-1 to TRBJ2-3; 11 nucleotides match TRBD2. Trimming cost V 0 bases and J 6 bases; bases outside gene matches: 6. The germline CDR1 and CDR2 sequences are SGHRS and YFSETQ. The CDR3 sequence is 16 residues long. The CDR3 reads CASSLALASGGDTQYF. The DNA for the CDR3 is TGCGCCAGCAGCTTGGCTTTGGCTAGCGGGGGGGATACGCAGTATTTT.

This clonotype was found many times. The CDR3 sequence: CASSISIGPLAGYTF. CDR3 coding DNA: TGTGCCAGCAGCATTTCCATCGGACCCCTGGCTGGCTACACCTTC. The chain recombines TRBV7-2 with TRBJ1-2; D unresolved. With 5 bases removed from V and 7 bases from J, the gap between germline ends came to 20 bases. The germline V gene has CDR1 SGHTA and CDR2 FQGNSA. This CDR3 spans 15 amino acids.

The rearrangement links TRBV20-1 to TRBJ1-2; D may be TRBD1 (5 bases). V lost 5 bases to trimming and J lost 2 bases, with 18 bases between them. Germline lookup yields CDR1 DFQATT and CDR2 SNEGSKA (reference sequence). The CDR3 runs to 15 residues. In DNA, the CDR3 is TGCAGTGCTGACAGCCGGGACGGCGAGAACTATGGCTACACCTTC. Translation gives CSADSRDGENYGYTF.

This clonotype has a handful of counts. V is TRBV6-1 and J is TRBJ1-2; D perhaps matches TRBD1 (6 bases). The V end was cut by 3 bases, the J end by 4 bases, with 15 bases between. CDR1 is MNHNS and CDR2 is SASEGT in the germline V gene. The CDR3 sequence is 15 residues long. CDR3 residues: CASSDHQGLGYGYTF. As DNA, the CDR3 is TGTGCCAGCAGTGACCATCAGGGGCTGGGCTATGGCTACACCTTC.

This clonotype showed up many times. The chain recombines TRBV11-2 with TRBJ2-5; D remains ambiguous. The CDR3 covers 12 residues. From germline, CDR1 is SGHAT and CDR2 FQNNGV. Trimming took 5 bases from V and 4 from J, leaving 8 bases between them. In nucleotides, the CDR3 is TGTGCCAGCAGCGCATCCGGAGAGACCCAGTACTTC. Its translation is CASSASGETQYF.

The chain couples TRBV12-3 or TRBV12-4 to TRBJ1-5; no firm D call. Trimming left V 5 bases short and J 3 bases short, with 8 bases between. This CDR3 comprises 13 residues. DNA of the CDR3: TGTGCCAGCAGTGGGCAGTTCAATCAGCCCCAGCATTTT. It yields the protein CASSGQFNQPQHF.

The table lists this clonotype with many counts. The chain joins TRBV20-1 to TRBJ1-4, with D perhaps TRBD1 (6 bases). Deletions cut 7 bases from V and 4 bases from J, with 19 bases between. Per the germline V gene, CDR1 is DFQATT and CDR2 is SNEGSKA (reference sequence). This CDR3 is built from 15 residues. The CDR3 is CSVIMPTGGNEKLFF. The CDR3 bases are TGCAGTGTGATCATGCCGACAGGCGGTAATGAAAAACTGTTTTTT.